The 8 T cell receptor beta chains in this list originate from one sample, sequenced in a study of cytomegalovirus exposure and HLA in healthy donors. Amplification used 60 Vbeta primers and 13 Jbeta primers. This table comes from immunoSEQ multiplex PCR, and its TCRdb copy is limited to in-frame clones, with some not included. There are roughly 190,000 clones in the sample; over 65% occur only once, and about 3% lies in the top ten. Sequenced: PBMCs. Source of these receptors: a man aged 40-49 years in good health and CMV-seropositive.

This rearrangement joins TRBV5-1 to TRBJ2-4; perhaps TRBD2 as D (5 bases). The germline V gene encodes CDR1 SGHRS and CDR2 YFSETQ. Trimming took off 4 bases at V and 0 bases at J, with 20 bases between the two ends. The CDR3 has 18 residues. The CDR3 region has the DNA TGCGCCAGCAGCCAGAGGACTCTTAGCTCTTTAGCCAAAAACATTCAGTACTTC. This sequence encodes CASSQRTLSSLAKNIQYF.

The V and J genes are TRBV27 and TRBJ2-1, with D tentatively TRBD2 (6 bases). V was trimmed by 5 bases and J by 6 bases, leaving 14 bases between them. Germline CDR1 is MNHEY and CDR2 is SMNVEV (reference sequence). There are 14 residues in the CDR3. The CDR3: CASSLGSRGNEQFF. The CDR3 DNA sequence: TGTGCCAGCAGTCTCGGGTCGCGGGGCAATGAGCAGTTCTTC.

The CDR3 DNA follows: TGTGCCATCAGCCAAACAGGGAACACTGAAGCTTTCTTT. Encoded protein: CAISQTGNTEAFF. J is TRBJ1-1 and V is TRBV10-3; possible D gene TRBD1, 5 bases. Trimming stripped 6 bases from V and 1 base from J, with 9 bases between. Germline V gene lookup returns CDR1 ENHRY and CDR2 SYGVKD. The CDR3 length is 13 residues.

The chain recombines TRBV10-2 with TRBJ2-3; TRBD2 matches 9 bases. Germline V lookup: CDR1 WSHSY, CDR2 SAAADI. The CDR3 is 17 residues long. V lost 4 bases, J lost 2 bases, and 10 bases stayed unmatched. The CDR3 spells CASSGRGGRLPTDTQYF. CDR3 bases: TGCGCCAGCAGTGGGCGGGGGGGCCGCCTACCCACAGATACGCAGTATTTT.

V usage is TRBV10-3 and J usage is TRBJ2-7, with a tentative D call TRBD1 (5 bases). Germline CDR1 reads ENHRY; CDR2 reads SYGVKD. This CDR3 has 13 amino acids. V was trimmed by 4 bases and J by 3 bases, leaving 10 bases between them. CDR3 residues: CAISVGRVYEQYF. DNA of the CDR3: TGTGCCATCAGTGTGGGCAGGGTCTACGAGCAGTACTTC.

Here the CDR3 reads CASSLRSGGNTDTQYF. The CDR3 DNA is TGTGCCAGCAGCCTACGTAGCGGGGGGAACACAGATACGCAGTATTTT. The chain has TRBV9 and TRBJ2-3, with 10 bases aligning to TRBD2. CDR1 is SGDLS, CDR2 YYNGEE, per germline. J was trimmed by 2 bases and V by 4 bases; bases with no gene match: 7. The CDR3 extends over 16 amino acids.

By its share, this clone is medium-sized (0.01 to 0.1%). The chain employs TRBV6-4 and TRBJ2-3, with 7 bases aligning to TRBD2. CDR3 length: 16 amino acids. CDR1 is MRHNA and CDR2 is SNTAGT in the germline V gene. Germline trimming cut 1 base from V and 0 bases from J; bases unmatched to any gene: 4. The CDR3 DNA sequence: TGTGCCAGCAGTGACTTCGCGGGAGAGAGCACAGATACGCAGTATTTT. This gives the protein CASSDFAGESTDTQYF.

On this clone itself: One junction end disagrees with the germline gene, perhaps due to a read error. The chain recombines TRBV6-6 with TRBJ1-5; D is unclear. In germline, CDR1 is MNHNY, CDR2 SVGAGI (reference sequence). The CDR3 consists of 12 residues. The CDR3 sequence: CASSDSFQPQHF. CDR3 in DNA: TGTGCCAGCAGTGACTCCTTTCAGCCCCAGCATTTT.